A selection of T cell receptor beta chains follows, all from one sample in a study of vaccination effects on CD4 cells after COVID-19. No antigens are known for them. Some clones are missing from TCRdb's copy, which holds only in-frame ones; the method was immunoSEQ multiplex PCR. The profile shows 60,000 to 75,000 clones, 73% of them singletons. The material was CD4+ T cells from PBMCs cultured with HIV peptides, obtained before COVID-19 vaccination. These receptors came from a human donor who had a prior SARS-CoV-2 infection. CDR3s include the opening cysteine and the closing phenylalanine or tryptophan.

J gene | V gene | CDR3 protein
TRBJ2-3 | TRBV5-1 | CASSFLGGTDTQYF
TRBJ1-1 | TRBV7-2 | CASSSNQGTEAFF
TRBJ2-4 | TRBV15 | CATSPLRGGNIQYF
TRBJ1-2 | TRBV2 | CASRGGQGFGYTF
TRBJ1-2 | TRBV5-1 | CASSLATGGMDYGYTF
TRBJ2-3 | TRBV4-3 | CASSQALALGSTWAATQYF
TRBJ2-5 | TRBV7-3 | CASSSGQEGETQYF
TRBJ2-7 | TRBV5-1 | CASSLGGDYYEQYF
TRBJ2-7 | TRBV15 | CATSRGDRDRAYEQYF
TRBJ1-2 | TRBV5-1 | CASSREGYGYTF
TRBJ2-3 | TRBV6-1 | CASSERTALAGDTQYF
TRBJ1-3 | TRBV10-3 | CAISESLILGRGNTIYF
TRBJ1-3 | TRBV7-9 | CASSLGTSGNTIYF
TRBJ2-5 | TRBV7-3 | CASSSTSGGTQYF
TRBJ2-1 | TRBV2 | CASSIPHGLDDEQFF
TRBJ2-7 | TRBV3-1/TRBV3-2 | CASSQFLAYEQYF
TRBJ1-1 | TRBV5-8 | CASSAGQLMNTEAFF
TRBJ2-7 | TRBV9 | CASSEWTSGDHEQYF
TRBJ1-3 | TRBV18 | CASSTNPGGAGNTIYF
TRBJ1-1 | TRBV7-8 | CASSLVVHSEAFF
TRBJ2-7 | TRBV18 | CASSPMDRAFFEQYF
TRBJ1-1 | TRBV27 | CASSLSGAWGTEAFF
TRBJ1-1 | TRBV24-1 | CATSATGGGAEAFF
TRBJ2-5 | TRBV2 | CAGSSGDYQETQYF
TRBJ1-6 | TRBV30 | CAWSVLFGSPLHF
TRBJ2-7 | TRBV6-5 | CASSFRFDPDYEQYF
TRBJ2-5 | TRBV10-3 | CAISETTAQETQYF